A selection of T cell receptor beta chains follows, all from one sample in a study of blood T cell repertoires in COVID-19. Sequenced by immunoSEQ multiplex PCR; TCRdb stores in-frame clones only, minus some. The sample shows 90,000 or so clones, roughly nine tenths of them seen only once. Sequencing was carried out using peripheral blood. These receptor sequences come from a human donor with active COVID-19. The donor label of this sample is uncertain. Both conserved end residues are part of each CDR3. Not all rows give a size; the values are once, few, many and, for expanded clones, a class.

j_call clone_size v_call cdr3_aa
TRBJ1-1 - TRBV5-5 CASSPRYEPAGTEAFF
TRBJ2-1 - TRBV7-2 CASSPMAAGANEQFF
TRBJ2-7 - TRBV7-8 CASSNSYEQYF
TRBJ2-1 - TRBV10-2 CASSERGQGASNEQFF
TRBJ1-5 - TRBV24-1 CATSDLNSYQPQHF
TRBJ2-4 - TRBV6-5 CASSRGALENIQYF
TRBJ2-6 - TRBV10-3 CAIPNRSAPSGANVLTF
TRBJ1-1 - TRBV4-1 CASSQAGQKNTEAFF
TRBJ1-2 - TRBV4-1 CASSQPGGDRGNANYGYTF
TRBJ2-1 - TRBV24-1 CATSDGQGFNNEQFF
TRBJ2-2 - TRBV3-1/TRBV3-2 CASSQGDRNTGELFF
TRBJ2-7 - TRBV28 CASSLLTGQGYYEQYF
TRBJ1-1 - TRBV6-5 CASARGGAGDLLAFF
TRBJ2-1 - TRBV9 CASSDGTSLTYNEQFF
TRBJ2-3 - TRBV28 CASSFLDRTGGPLNTDTQYF
TRBJ2-7 - TRBV7-2 CASSLAGTYEQYF
TRBJ2-7 - TRBV5-6 CASSLGSGYEQYF
TRBJ1-2 - TRBV5-6 CASSMGQASDYGYTF
TRBJ2-2 - TRBV7-3 CASSLSLAGGPTGELFF
TRBJ1-1 - TRBV9 CASSPYAGGNTEAFF
TRBJ2-1 - TRBV5-5 CASSLSLQGGSSYNEQFF
TRBJ2-1 - TRBV18 CASSPNYQDYNEQFF
TRBJ2-7 - TRBV7-9 CASIPTADSYEQYF
TRBJ2-3 - TRBV5-6 CASSVGARDTQYF
TRBJ1-2 - TRBV3-1/TRBV3-2 CASSLKQGPNYGYTF
TRBJ2-5 - TRBV6-5 CASSYSTSGLGETQYF
TRBJ1-6 once TRBV18 CASSPDGVNSPLHF
TRBJ2-1 - TRBV6-4 CASSPGQGDYNEQFF
TRBJ1-3 - TRBV28 CASSRDSFENTIYF
TRBJ1-1 few TRBV6-5 CASSQNGIKNTEAFF
TRBJ2-2 - TRBV10-2 CASTGTGLNTGELFF
TRBJ2-7 - TRBV14 CASSLQNQGSSYEQYF
TRBJ2-5 - TRBV5-1 CASSLSGERGNQETQYF
TRBJ2-3 - TRBV7-2 CASSLSKGDTQYF
TRBJ1-3 - TRBV7-2 CASSSDRGSSGNTIYF
TRBJ1-5 - TRBV28 CASSWATGNQPQHF
TRBJ2-3 - TRBV5-6 CASSLPSGGATDTQYF
TRBJ1-2 - TRBV6-2/TRBV6-3 CASSHDRSYGYTF
TRBJ1-4 - TRBV25-1 CASRSPTARGEKLFF
TRBJ2-7 - TRBV27 CASSPLLGSSYEQYF
TRBJ2-1 - TRBV7-9 CASSWGNGQFF
TRBJ2-3 - TRBV6-2/TRBV6-3 CASSLLVGGVTDTQYF
TRBJ1-4 once TRBV7-7 CASSSGGPNEKLFF
TRBJ2-7 - TRBV11-2 CASSFIGRGRKLYEQYF
TRBJ2-7 few TRBV5-1 CASSPTGGSSYEQYF
TRBJ2-7 once TRBV6-5 CASRIEAGGYEQYF
TRBJ1-6 - TRBV5-4 CASSKQGASPLHF
TRBJ1-2 - TRBV5-4 CASSFRDRGSGYTF
TRBJ2-7 - TRBV7-3 CASSQKPGEQYF
TRBJ2-2 - TRBV29-1 CSASPGTPANTGELFF
TRBJ2-2 - TRBV7-9 CASSRDRDFANTGELFF
TRBJ2-3 - TRBV7-9 CASSLDRATDTQYF
TRBJ1-1 - TRBV5-1 CASSLSQGFDTEAFF
TRBJ1-1 - TRBV19 CASSGDRGLFTEAFF
TRBJ2-5 - TRBV24-1 CATSDRTGLAEETQYF
TRBJ1-1 - TRBV7-8 CASSTSGTGGTEAFF
TRBJ1-6 - TRBV14 CASSRMAVGSGPLHF
TRBJ2-7 - TRBV29-1 CSAFSGTAYNEQYF
TRBJ1-1 - TRBV11-3 CASSPSGGQFGTEAFF